Each of the 7 T cell receptor beta chains below was sequenced from the same sample in a study of blood T cells in healthy people across ages. A second PCR, run for about 7 to 11 cycles, used a sample-barcoded 5' primer plus a J-beta primer mix. TCRdb processed the 5' RACE reads anew with MiXCR; each CDR3 protein has one entry. This sample yields 600,000 to 650,000 distinct CDR3 sequences, of which 45% to 65% are seen a single time; roughly 34% belongs to the top ten. Material for sequencing was blood. The source of these receptors is a man aged 55 to 70 in good health.

In this sample, this clonotype turned up once. Here the CDR3 DNA reads TGTGCCAGCAGCCCCCGGACCGGGACAGGGGGCACTGAAGCTTTCTTT. Translating it yields CASSPRTGTGGTEAFF. The V call is TRBV3-1, the J call TRBJ1-1; 11 bases agree with TRBD1. CDR3 length equals 16 residues. CDR1 LGHDT and CDR2 YNNKEL come from the germline V gene (reference sequence). V shed 4 bases and J 4 bases; nucleotides not matched to a gene: 8.

The chain is built from TRBV7-2 and TRBJ1-2, with TRBD1 matching 10 bases. This CDR3 spans 15 amino acids. Germline V gene sequence: CDR1 SGHTA, CDR2 FQGNSA. The V gene end was trimmed by 5 bases and the J gene end by 7 bases; junction bases not matched to a gene: 10. In nucleotides, the CDR3 is TGTGCCAGCAGCGAATTGGGACAGGGGAGGGGTGGCTACACCTTC. Translating gives CASSELGQGRGGYTF.

The chain is built from TRBV20-1 and TRBJ2-1; 7 bases are shared with TRBD2. J gave up 6 bases and V 0 bases, and 5 bases lay outside the gene matches. CDR1 is DFQATT and CDR2 is SNEGSKA in the germline V gene (reference sequence). The CDR3 totals 14 residues. CDR3 nucleotide sequence: TGCAGTGCTAGAGAGGGAGGGGCCCGCAATGAGCAGTTCTTC. Its translation is CSAREGGARNEQFF.

This clonotype was picked up a small number of times. The J gene is TRBJ2-7, the V gene TRBV3-1; TRBD2 aligns across 11 bases. The CDR3 covers 17 residues. The V and J ends lost 4 bases and 2 bases, in that order; junction bases with no gene match: 10. Germline lookup yields CDR1 LGHDT and CDR2 YNNKEL (reference sequence). The CDR3 coding sequence is TGTGCCAGCAGCCTCCTTAGCGGGGGGGCGGCAGCCTACGAGCAGTACTTC. Residues: CASSLLSGGAAAYEQYF.

V is TRBV7-9 and J is TRBJ2-1, with D possibly TRBD1 on 8 matching bases. Germline-derived CDR1 and CDR2 are SEHNR and FQNEAQ (reference sequence). The CDR3 sequence is 12 residues long. The V gene lost 7 bases and the J gene lost 14 bases, with 18 bases spanning the gap. CDR3 coding DNA: TGTGCCAGCACCCGGGAGGCAGGGGGCAAGTTCTTC. As protein: CASTREAGGKFF.

This chain joins TRBV20-1 and TRBJ2-1; 7 bases map to TRBD2. This CDR3 comprises 12 residues. CDR1 and CDR2 (germline): DFQATT, SNEGSKA (reference sequence). J was trimmed by 8 bases and V by 6 bases; bases with no gene match: 7. The CDR3 region has the DNA TGCAGTGCCCACGGACTAGGGGATGAGCAGTTCTTC. Its protein is CSAHGLGDEQFF.

This clonotype was seen a handful of times. The chain recombines TRBV29-1 with TRBJ2-7; D possibly corresponds to TRBD1 (5 bases). The CDR3 is 14 residues long. V lost 0 bases and J lost 2, with 11 bases in between. Germline CDR1 SQVTM, CDR2 ANQGSEA. CDR3 nucleotide sequence: TGCAGCGTTGAAGATCCGGCCAGGGCCTACGAGCAGTACTTC. Amino acid sequence: CSVEDPARAYEQYF.